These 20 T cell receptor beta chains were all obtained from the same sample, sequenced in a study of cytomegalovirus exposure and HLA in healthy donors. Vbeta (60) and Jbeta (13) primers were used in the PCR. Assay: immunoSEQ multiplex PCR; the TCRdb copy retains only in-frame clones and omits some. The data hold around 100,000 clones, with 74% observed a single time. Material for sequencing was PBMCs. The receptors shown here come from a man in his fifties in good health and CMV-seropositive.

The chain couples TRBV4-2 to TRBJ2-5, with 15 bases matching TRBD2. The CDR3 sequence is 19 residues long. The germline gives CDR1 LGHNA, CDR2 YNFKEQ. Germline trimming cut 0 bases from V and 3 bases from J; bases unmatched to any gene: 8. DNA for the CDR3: TGTGCCAGCAGCCAAGATGGACTAGCGGGGGGGCAGCGAAAAGAGACCCAGTACTTC. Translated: CASSQDGLAGGQRKETQYF.

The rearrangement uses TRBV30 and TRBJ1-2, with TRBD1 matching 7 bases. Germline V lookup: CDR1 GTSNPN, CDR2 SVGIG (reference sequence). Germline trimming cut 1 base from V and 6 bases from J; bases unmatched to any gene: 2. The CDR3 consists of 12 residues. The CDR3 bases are TGTGCCTGGAGTGAACAGGGGAATGGCTACACCTTC. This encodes CAWSEQGNGYTF. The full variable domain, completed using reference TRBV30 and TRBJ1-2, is SQTIHQWPATLVQPVGSPLSLECTVEGTSNPNLYWYRQAAGRGLQLLFYSVGIGQISSEVPQNLSASRPQDRQFILSSKKLLLSDSGFYLCAWSEQGNGYTFGSGTRLTVV.

CDR3 loop: CASSALGTSGSYEQYF. The CDR3 DNA reads TGTGCCAGCAGCGCCCTCGGGACTAGCGGGAGCTACGAGCAGTACTTC. The chain uses TRBV7-8 and TRBJ2-7; 14 bases are a match to TRBD2. Germline CDR1 and CDR2: SGHVS and FQNEAQ. Trimming at V came to 5 bases and at J to 3 bases, leaving 6 bases not matched to a gene. The CDR3 runs 16 residues.

CDR3 region: CASSLANGETRQKSYEQYF. Written as DNA, the CDR3 is TGCGCCAGCAGCTTGGCCAACGGGGAGACTAGACAGAAAAGCTACGAGCAGTACTTC. This sequence joins TRBV5-1 and TRBJ2-7, with D perhaps matching TRBD2 (6 bases). This CDR3 comprises 19 residues. V gave up 0 bases and J gave up 3 bases, with 25 bases separating them. Germline CDR1 is SGHRS and CDR2 is YFSETQ.

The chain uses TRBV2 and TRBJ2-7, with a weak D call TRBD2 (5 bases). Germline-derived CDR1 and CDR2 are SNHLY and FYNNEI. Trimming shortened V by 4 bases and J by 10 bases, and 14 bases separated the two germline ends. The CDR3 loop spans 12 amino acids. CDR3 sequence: CASSGLADFQYF. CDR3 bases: TGTGCCAGCAGTGGTTTGGCGGACTTTCAGTACTTC.

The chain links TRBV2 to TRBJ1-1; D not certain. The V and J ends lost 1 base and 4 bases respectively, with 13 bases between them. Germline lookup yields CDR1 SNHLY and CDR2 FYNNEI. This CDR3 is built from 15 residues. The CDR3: CASSEEEGWATEAFF. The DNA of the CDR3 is TGTGCCAGCAGTGAAGAGGAGGGTTGGGCCACTGAAGCTTTCTTT. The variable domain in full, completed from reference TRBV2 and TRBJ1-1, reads EPEVTQTPSHQVTQMGQEVILRCVPISNHLYFYWYRQILGQKVEFLVSFYNNEISEKSEIFDDQFSVERPDGSNFTLKIRSTKLEDSAMYFCASSEEEGWATEAFFGQGTRLTVV.

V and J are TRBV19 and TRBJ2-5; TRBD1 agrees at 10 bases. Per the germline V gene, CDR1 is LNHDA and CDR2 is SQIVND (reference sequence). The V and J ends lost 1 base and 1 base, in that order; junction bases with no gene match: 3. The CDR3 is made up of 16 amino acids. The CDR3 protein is CASSIARTGGQETQYF. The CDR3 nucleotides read TGTGCCAGTAGTATAGCCCGGACAGGGGGCCAAGAGACCCAGTACTTC.

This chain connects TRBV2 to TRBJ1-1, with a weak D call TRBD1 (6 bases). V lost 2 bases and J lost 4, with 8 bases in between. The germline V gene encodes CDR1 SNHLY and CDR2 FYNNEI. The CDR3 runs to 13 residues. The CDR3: CASSEQGSTEAFF. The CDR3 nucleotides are TGTGCCAGCAGTGAACAGGGGAGCACTGAAGCTTTCTTT.

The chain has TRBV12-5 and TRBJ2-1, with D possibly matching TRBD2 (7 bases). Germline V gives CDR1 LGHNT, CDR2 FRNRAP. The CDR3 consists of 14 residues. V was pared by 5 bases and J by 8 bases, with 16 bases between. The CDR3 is CASGTIQGRDEQFF. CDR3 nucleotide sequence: TGTGCTAGTGGTACGATCCAGGGGAGGGATGAGCAGTTCTTC.

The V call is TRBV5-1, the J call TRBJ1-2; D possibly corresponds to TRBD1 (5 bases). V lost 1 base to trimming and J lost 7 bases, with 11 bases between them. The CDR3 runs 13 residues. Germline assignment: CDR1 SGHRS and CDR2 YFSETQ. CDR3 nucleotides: TGCGCCAGCAGCTTGCCCCAGGGAACTGGCTACACCTTC. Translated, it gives CASSLPQGTGYTF.

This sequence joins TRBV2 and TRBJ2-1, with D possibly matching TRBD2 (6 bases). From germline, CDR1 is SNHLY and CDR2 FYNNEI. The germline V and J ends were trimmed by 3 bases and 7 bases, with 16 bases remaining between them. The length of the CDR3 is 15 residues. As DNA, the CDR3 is TGTGCCAGCAGTGAGGGTACTAGCTGGGGTAATGAGCAGTTCTTC. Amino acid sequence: CASSEGTSWGNEQFF.

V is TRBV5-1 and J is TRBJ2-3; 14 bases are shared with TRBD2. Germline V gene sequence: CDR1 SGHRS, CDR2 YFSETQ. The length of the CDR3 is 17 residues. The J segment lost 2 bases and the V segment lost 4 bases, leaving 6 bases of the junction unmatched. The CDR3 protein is CASSAWTSGRTTDTQYF. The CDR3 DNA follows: TGCGCCAGCAGCGCATGGACTAGCGGGAGGACCACAGATACGCAGTATTTT.

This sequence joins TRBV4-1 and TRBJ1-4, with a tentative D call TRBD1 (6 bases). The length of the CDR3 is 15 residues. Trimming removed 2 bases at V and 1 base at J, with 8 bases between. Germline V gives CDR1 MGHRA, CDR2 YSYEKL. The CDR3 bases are TGCGCCAGCAGCCAAAGGGGGGGAACTAATGAAAAACTGTTTTTT. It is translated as CASSQRGGTNEKLFF.

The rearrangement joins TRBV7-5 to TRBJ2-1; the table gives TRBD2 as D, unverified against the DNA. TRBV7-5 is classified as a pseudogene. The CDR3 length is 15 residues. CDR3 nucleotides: TGTGCCAGAAGCTTAGGATCGGGAGTCGCCAATGAGCAGTTCTTC. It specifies CARSLGSGVANEQFF.

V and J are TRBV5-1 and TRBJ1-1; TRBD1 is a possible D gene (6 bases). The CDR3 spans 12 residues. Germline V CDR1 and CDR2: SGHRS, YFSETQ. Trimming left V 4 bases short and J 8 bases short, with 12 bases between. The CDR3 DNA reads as TGCGCCAGCAGCCTTACTGACAGGGAAGCTTTCTTT. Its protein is CASSLTDREAFF.

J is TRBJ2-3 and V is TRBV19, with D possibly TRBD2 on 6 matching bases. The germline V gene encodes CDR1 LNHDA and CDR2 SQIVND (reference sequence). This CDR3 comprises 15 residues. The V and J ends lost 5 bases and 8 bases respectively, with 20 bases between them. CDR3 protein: CASSVLARGRGTQYF. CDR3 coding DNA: TGTGCCAGTAGTGTACTAGCCCGGGGGAGAGGTACGCAGTATTTT.

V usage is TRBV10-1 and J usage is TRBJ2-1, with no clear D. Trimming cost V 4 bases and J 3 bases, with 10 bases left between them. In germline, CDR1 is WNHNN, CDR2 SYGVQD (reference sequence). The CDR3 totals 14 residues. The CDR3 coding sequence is TGCGCCAGCAGTGCGAGAGGCCGCTACAATGAGCAGTTCTTC. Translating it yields CASSARGRYNEQFF.

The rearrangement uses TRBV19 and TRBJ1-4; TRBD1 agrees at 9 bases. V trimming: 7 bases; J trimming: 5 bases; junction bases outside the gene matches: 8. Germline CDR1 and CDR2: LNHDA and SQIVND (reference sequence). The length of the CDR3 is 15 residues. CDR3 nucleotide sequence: TGTGCCAGTACCGAAAAGACAGGGGGAAATGAAAAACTGTTTTTT. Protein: CASTEKTGGNEKLFF.

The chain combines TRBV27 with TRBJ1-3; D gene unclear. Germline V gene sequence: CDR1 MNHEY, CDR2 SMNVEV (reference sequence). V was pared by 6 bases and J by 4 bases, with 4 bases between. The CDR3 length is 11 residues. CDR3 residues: CASRQGNTIYF. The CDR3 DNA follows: TGTGCCAGCAGACAAGGAAACACCATATATTTT.

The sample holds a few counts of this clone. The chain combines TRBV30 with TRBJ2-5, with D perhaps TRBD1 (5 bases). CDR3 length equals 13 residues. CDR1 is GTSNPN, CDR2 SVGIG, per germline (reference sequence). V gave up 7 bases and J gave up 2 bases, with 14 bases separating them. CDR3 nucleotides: TGTGCCTTAAGGACATTAAGTCAAGAGACCCAGTACTTC. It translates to CALRTLSQETQYF. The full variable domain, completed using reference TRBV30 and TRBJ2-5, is SQTIHQWPATLVQPVGSPLSLECTVEGTSNPNLYWYRQAAGRGLQLLFYSVGIGQISSEVPQNLSASRPQDRQFILSSKKLLLSDSGFYLCALRTLSQETQYFGPGTRLLVL.